This T cell receptor (beta chain) was sequenced in a study of shared T cell receptors in the human thymus. CDR3 length equals 18 residues. Germline V gene sequence: CDR1 LGHNA, CDR2 YSLEER. The trim removed 0 bases at V and 5 bases at J, leaving 13 bases unmatched. This clone was seen a single time. Clones were read by immunoSEQ multiplex PCR, and TCRdb kept only the in-frame ones, dropping some. The table records roughly 500,000 clones, 78% of them present only once. These data are also associated with another study on human thymus T cells. That paper states: Donors were healthy Finnish babies undergoing corrective operations for congenital heart defects. Resected material from corrective heart surgery provided the thymus tissue analysed. Related work showed strongly overlapping thymic repertoires across unrelated individuals.

The sample comprised thymocytes. The sequence derives from a boy in the first two years of life with a congenital heart defect. The rearrangement uses TRBV4-3 and TRBJ2-5; TRBD2 matches at 9 bases. CDR3 protein: CASSQDWCSGRSEETQYF. The CDR3 DNA reads TGCGCCAGCAGCCAAGATTGGTGTAGCGGGAGATCCGAGGAGACCCAGTACTTC.